This T cell receptor beta chain was profiled in a study of OX40 agonist ivuxolimab in advanced cancers. In the study overall: The dose-escalation group included hepatocellular carcinoma, melanoma, renal cell carcinoma and head and neck cancer. Partial responses occurred in Three dose-escalation patients, one with hepatocellular carcinoma and two with cutaneous melanoma.

Repertoires were generated with immunoSEQ multiplex PCR, while TCRdb's copy carries only in-frame clones and drops some. The repertoire holds about 22,000 clones, with roughly 86% as singletons. This CDR3 has 12 residues. V lost 7 bases and J 8 bases, leaving 12 bases between the germline ends. Germline values: CDR1 SNHLY, CDR2 FYNNEI. About this clone: Its antigen is not known.

Autoimmune disease history or systemic immunosuppression barred patients. General observations from the study: Expanded clones tended on average to be more numerous among CD8+ T cells than CD4+.

The chain joins TRBV2 to TRBJ2-1; D remains unclear. The clonotype comes from an adult with an advanced solid tumor such as melanoma, head and neck, liver or kidney cancer. This specimen consisted of CD4+ or CD8+ T cells sorted from blood, obtained in a trial of the OX40 agonist ivuxolimab. Written as DNA, the CDR3 is TGTGCCAGCACTTTGTCCCCGGATGAGCAGTTCTTC. This translates into CASTLSPDEQFF.